These T cell receptor beta chains were read from a single sample in a study of blood T cell repertoires in COVID-19. The data were produced by immunoSEQ multiplex PCR, yet TCRdb's version contains in-frame clones alone and is incomplete. The sample lists under 200,000 clones, approximately 85% occurring once. Material for sequencing was peripheral blood. The receptor set was obtained from a woman in her 50s with COVID-19, enrolled during active disease. The CDR3 runs from the conserved cysteine through the conserved F or W. Each record gives: V gene, J gene, CDR3 protein.

TRBV6-5,TRBJ1-5,CASSRTGEPQHF
TRBV11-2,TRBJ1-1,CASSIPGKNTEAFF
TRBV6-5,TRBJ1-2,CASSYAGTGKGYTF
TRBV6-5,TRBJ1-3,CASSYSAGGRGNTIYF
TRBV5-1,TRBJ1-1,CASSPRGNTEAFF
TRBV10-3,TRBJ1-1,CAISEGRKGGEAFF
TRBV7-2,TRBJ2-7,CASSASGGALGQYF
TRBV28,TRBJ2-3,CASFPRQGWSDTQYF
TRBV5-4,TRBJ2-1,CASSLDRGSSYNEQFF
TRBV18,TRBJ2-3,CASSPPRTDTQYF
TRBV6-5,TRBJ2-5,CASSYTPGGEETQYF
TRBV5-6,TRBJ1-2,CASSLDRGHGYTF
TRBV23-1,TRBJ2-1,CASSQSRVPNYNEQFF
TRBV30,TRBJ1-1,CAWAVRTEAFF
TRBV29-1,TRBJ2-3,CSAYRGGLADTDTQYF
TRBV11-3,TRBJ1-2,CASSLDLKLGTETRFGGYTF
TRBV4-1,TRBJ2-6,CASSELIASGANVLTF
TRBV11-2,TRBJ1-6,CASSQSGRGSYNSPLHF
TRBV15,TRBJ2-7,CATSAGGGTGNEQYF
TRBV27,TRBJ2-1,CASSVGTASYNEQFF
TRBV30,TRBJ1-4,CAWSRDRNEKLFF
TRBV6-4,TRBJ1-1,CASSDTDSNTEAFF